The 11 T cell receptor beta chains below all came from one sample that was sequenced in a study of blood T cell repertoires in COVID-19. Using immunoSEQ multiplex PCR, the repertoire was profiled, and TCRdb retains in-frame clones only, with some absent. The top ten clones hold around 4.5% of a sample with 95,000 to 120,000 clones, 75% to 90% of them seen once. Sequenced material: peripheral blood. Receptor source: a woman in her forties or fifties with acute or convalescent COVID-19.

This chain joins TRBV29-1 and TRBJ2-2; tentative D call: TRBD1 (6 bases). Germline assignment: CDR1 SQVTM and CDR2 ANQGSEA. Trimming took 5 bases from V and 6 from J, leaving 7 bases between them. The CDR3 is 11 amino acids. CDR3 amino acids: CSVHRAGELFF. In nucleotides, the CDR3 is TGCAGCGTTCACAGGGCCGGGGAGCTGTTTTTT.

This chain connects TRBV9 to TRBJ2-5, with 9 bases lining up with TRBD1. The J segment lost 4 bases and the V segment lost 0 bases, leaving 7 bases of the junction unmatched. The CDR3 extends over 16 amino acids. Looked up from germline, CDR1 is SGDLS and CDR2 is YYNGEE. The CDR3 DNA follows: TGTGCCAGCAGCGTAGCTGGGACAGGGCTGGGAGAGACCCAGTACTTC. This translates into CASSVAGTGLGETQYF.

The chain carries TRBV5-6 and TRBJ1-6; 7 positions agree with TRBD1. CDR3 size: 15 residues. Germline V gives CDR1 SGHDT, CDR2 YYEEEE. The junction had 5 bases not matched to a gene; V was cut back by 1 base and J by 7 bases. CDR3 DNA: TGTGCCAGCAGCTTGTTGACAGGGCAAAATTCACCCCTCCACTTT. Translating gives CASSLLTGQNSPLHF.

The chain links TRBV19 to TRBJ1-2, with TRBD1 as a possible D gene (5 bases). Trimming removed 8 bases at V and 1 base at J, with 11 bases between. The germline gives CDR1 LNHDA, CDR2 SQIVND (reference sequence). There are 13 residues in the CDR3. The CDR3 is CASFDRSNYGYTF. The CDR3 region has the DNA TGTGCCAGTTTCGACAGAAGTAACTATGGCTACACCTTC. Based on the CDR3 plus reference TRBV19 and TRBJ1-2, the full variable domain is DGGITQSPKYLFRKEGQNVTLSCEQNLNHDAMYWYRQDPGQGLRLIYYSQIVNDFQKGDIAEGYSVSREKKESFPLTVTSAQKNPTAFYLCASFDRSNYGYTFGSGTRLTVV.

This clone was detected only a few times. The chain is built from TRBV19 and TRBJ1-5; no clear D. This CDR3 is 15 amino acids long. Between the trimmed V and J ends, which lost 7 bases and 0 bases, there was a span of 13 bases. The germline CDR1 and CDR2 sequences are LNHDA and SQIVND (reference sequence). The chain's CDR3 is CASNLGGGSNQPQHF. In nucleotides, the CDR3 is TGTGCCAGTAACCTAGGAGGAGGTAGCAATCAGCCCCAGCATTTT. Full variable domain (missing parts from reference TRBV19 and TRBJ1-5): DGGITQSPKYLFRKEGQNVTLSCEQNLNHDAMYWYRQDPGQGLRLIYYSQIVNDFQKGDIAEGYSVSREKKESFPLTVTSAQKNPTAFYLCASNLGGGSNQPQHFGDGTRLSIL.

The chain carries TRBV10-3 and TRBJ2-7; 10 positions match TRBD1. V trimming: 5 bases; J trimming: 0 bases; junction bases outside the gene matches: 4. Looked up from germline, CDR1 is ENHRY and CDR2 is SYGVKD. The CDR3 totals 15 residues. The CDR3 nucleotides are TGTGCCATCAGTTCCGGGACAGGGGACTCCTACGAGCAGTACTTC. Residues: CAISSGTGDSYEQYF.

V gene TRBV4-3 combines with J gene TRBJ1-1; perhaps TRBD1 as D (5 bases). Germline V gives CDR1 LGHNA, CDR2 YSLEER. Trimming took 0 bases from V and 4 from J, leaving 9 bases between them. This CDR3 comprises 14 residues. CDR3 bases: TGCGCCAGCAGCCAAGATATCAGGGCCACTGAAGCTTTCTTT. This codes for CASSQDIRATEAFF.

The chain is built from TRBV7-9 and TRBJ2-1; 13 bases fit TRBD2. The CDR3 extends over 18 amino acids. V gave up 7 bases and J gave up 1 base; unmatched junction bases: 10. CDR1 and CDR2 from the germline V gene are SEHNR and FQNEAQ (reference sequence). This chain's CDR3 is CASTETSGRPLSYNEQFF. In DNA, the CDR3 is TGTGCCAGCACCGAGACTAGCGGGAGGCCTCTTTCCTACAATGAGCAGTTCTTC. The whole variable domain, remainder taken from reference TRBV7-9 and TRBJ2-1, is DTGVSQNPRHKITKRGQNVTFRCDPISEHNRLYWYRQTLGQGPEFLTYFQNEAQLEKSRLLSDRFSAERPKGSFSTLEIQRTEQGDSAMYLCASTETSGRPLSYNEQFFGPGTRLTVL.

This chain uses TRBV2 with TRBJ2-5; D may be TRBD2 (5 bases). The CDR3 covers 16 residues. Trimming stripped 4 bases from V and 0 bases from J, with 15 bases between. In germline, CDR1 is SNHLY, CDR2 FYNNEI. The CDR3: CASSGSPGMYQETQYF. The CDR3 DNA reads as TGTGCCAGCAGTGGGAGTCCGGGGATGTACCAAGAGACCCAGTACTTC.

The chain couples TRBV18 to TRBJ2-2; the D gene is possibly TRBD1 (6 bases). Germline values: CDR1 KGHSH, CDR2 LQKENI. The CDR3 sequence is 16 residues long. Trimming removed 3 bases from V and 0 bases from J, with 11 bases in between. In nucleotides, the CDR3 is TGTGCCAGCTCACCCCAAGGACAGACGAACACCGGGGAGCTGTTTTTT. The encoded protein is CASSPQGQTNTGELFF.

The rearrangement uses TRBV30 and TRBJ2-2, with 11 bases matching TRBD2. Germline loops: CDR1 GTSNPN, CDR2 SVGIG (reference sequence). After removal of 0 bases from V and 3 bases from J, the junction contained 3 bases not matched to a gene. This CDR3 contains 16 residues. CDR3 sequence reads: CAWSVLAGAHTGELFF. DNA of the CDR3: TGTGCCTGGAGTGTACTAGCGGGAGCCCACACCGGGGAGCTGTTTTTT.